The clone carrying this T cell receptor beta chain was recorded at least ten times. The CDR3 runs to 15 residues. V was cut by 4 bases and J by 3 bases, with 15 bases left in between. Per germline, CDR1 MNHNS and CDR2 SASEGT. This sample is drawn from a study of neurological immune-mediated disorders. TCRdb reprocessed the 5' RACE reads via MiXCR and lists one record per CDR3 protein. The table lists 20,000 to 30,000 distinct CDR3 sequences, 6.5% to 8% of them singletons, with about 4.4% in the top ten. The V call is TRBV6-1, the J call TRBJ2-5, with D unclear. This clonotype was obtained from a woman aged 40-49 years in good health. Sequencing was carried out using PBMCs. The CDR3 reads CASSVTSRREETQYF. The CDR3 nucleotides read TGTGCCAGCAGTGTGACCAGTAGGAGAGAAGAGACCCAGTACTTC.